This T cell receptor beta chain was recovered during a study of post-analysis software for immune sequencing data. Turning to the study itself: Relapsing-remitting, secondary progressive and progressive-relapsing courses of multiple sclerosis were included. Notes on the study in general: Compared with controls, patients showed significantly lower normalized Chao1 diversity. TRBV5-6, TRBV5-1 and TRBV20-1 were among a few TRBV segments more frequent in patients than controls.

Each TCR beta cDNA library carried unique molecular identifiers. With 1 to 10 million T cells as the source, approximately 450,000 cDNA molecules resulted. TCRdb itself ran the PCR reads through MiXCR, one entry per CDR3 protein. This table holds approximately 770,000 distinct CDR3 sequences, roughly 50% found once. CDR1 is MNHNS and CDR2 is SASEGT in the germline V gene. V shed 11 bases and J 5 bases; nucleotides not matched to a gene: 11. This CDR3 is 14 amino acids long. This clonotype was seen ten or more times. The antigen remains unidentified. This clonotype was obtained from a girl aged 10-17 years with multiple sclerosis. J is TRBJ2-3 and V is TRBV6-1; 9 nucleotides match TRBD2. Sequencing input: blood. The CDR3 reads CARGREGNLDTQYF. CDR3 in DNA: TGTGCCCGCGGGCGGGAGGGCAATTTAGATACGCAGTATTTT.